This T cell receptor beta chain was captured in a study of molecular identifiers for immune sequencing clone quantification (dated by TCRdb to between 2018 and 2020). For context, the study as a whole: In a replicate experiment, RNA from 20,000 or 100,000 naive CD8 T cells was split into five aliquots, four of which were sequenced. This methods study benchmarked molecular-identifier clustering-based TCR repertoire sequencing (MIDCIRS) and TCR RNA copy counting, using CD8 T cells to do so. Study-level results and caveats: In CMV-specific effector cells, over 97% of molecules were held by clones above 20 RNA copies, whereas under 1% of molecules were held by such clones in naive cells. Highly expanded clone sizes could be underestimated because identical TCR molecules may share a barcode. Spiked-in Jurkat TCR RNA equal to a single cell's worth was reported to be detectable even within 1,200,000 naive CD8 T cells. Modeling estimated about three recovered TCR RNA copies per cell, compared with approximately 9.5 by digital PCR, which implies 30% to 35% capture efficiency. Without barcode sub-clustering, chimeric consensus sequences inflated TCR diversity; chimeras reached as high as 47%. Spiked-in Jurkat TCR RNA (10 copies' worth), which is not part of the donor repertoire, was contained in the naive libraries.

Libraries of naive CD8 T cells were built from about 20,000 to 1,000,000 sorted cells, with 10%, 30% or 50% of the purified RNA used. On a BD FACSAria II, naive CD8 T cells were FACS-sorted as CD8+CD4-CCR7+CD45RA+ and collected into RLT Plus buffer. Detection sensitivity was tested by spiking Jurkat RNA equal to around 11 TCR copies' worth into samples containing roughly 17,000-1,000,000 naive CD8 T cells. CD8 T cells were enriched using RosetteSep CD8+ T Cell Enrichment Cocktail and Ficoll-Paque, and the enriched cells then underwent ACK red cell lysis. V is trimmed back by 0 bases and J by 1 base, and the junction contains 0 bases that no gene match accounts for. From a lookup of the germline V gene, CDR1 and CDR2 are LGHNA and YSLEER. The CDR3 has 15 amino acids, counting the end cysteine and phenylalanine. Just the 45-base CDR3 DNA is kept, in frame starting at base 1. The library relied on PCR. Sequenced using a NextSeq 500. Preparation of bulk TCR libraries followed a previously described approach, with the TCR primers listed in Table S5. Total RNA was purified with the Qiagen AllPrep DNA/RNA kit. Before any analysis, reads coming from multiple sequencing runs of the same library were combined into one pool. The original pipeline was this. Reads were retained only if the reads had an exact TCR constant sequence, and the retained reads were trimmed to 150 nt and grouped according to their 12-nt molecular barcodes. Reads in each barcode group were sub-clustered using a 15% Levenshtein threshold, and a quality-weighted consensus sequence was built for each RNA molecule. Non-functional sequences were excluded, and lower-count sequences lying one edit away from another sequence were also excluded. Barcode sub-clusters with fewer than 20% of the maximum read count were removed, based on fitting two negative binomial distributions. TCRdb applied fastp at Q25 and MiXCR to the public reads, then kept only in-frame beta chains. Each CDR3 protein appears once, grouped with its most common genes and DNA. It is TCRdb's table, rather than the study itself, that gives the V and J calls and clone size. Counted in this sample were about 510,000 distinct CDR3 sequences; under 30% of them appeared once. The ten largest make up 0.7% to 0.9% of the sample.

This clonotype occurred many times. It lacks a known antigen. There are no base qualities to consult, and no much larger clone falls within one base. The sequence joins TRBV4-3 to TRBJ2-3, and TRBD2 matches 8 of the central bases. Sequencing input: naive CD8+ T cells from blood, with Jurkat cell RNA spiked in. The intended sense of this specimen's cell subset or site label: FACS-sorted CD8+CD4-CCR7+CD45RA+ naive T cells. The receptor was isolated from a human donor in good health. Some libraries in this study had Jurkat cell RNA spiked in. In nucleotide form, the sequence is TGCGCCAGCAGCCAAGATAGCGGGGGCACAGATACGCAGTATTTT. Its protein is CASSQDSGGTDTQYF.